This T cell receptor beta chain was profiled in a study of read filtering for tumor transcriptome and immune sequencing. In the study overall: R-ISS stage counts were under ten for I, around 17 for II, roughly seven for III. Whole-transcriptome libraries were prepared after DNase treatment.

At the time of active disease, bone marrow was collected from every patient. Findings and limits, study-wide: In IR-seq, single-read clonotypes were 65% to 90% of clonotypes but around 3.5% of reads.

Germline assignment: CDR1 MGHRA and CDR2 YSYEKL. V gave up 0 bases and J gave up 7 bases; unmatched junction bases: 6. CDR3 length equals 15 residues. From around 440 ng of RNA, a library with molecular barcoded alpha/delta and beta/gamma adaptors was made. TCRdb reprocessed the reads via MiXCR and lists one record per CDR3 protein. Altogether about 22,000 distinct CDR3 sequences are present, roughly 13% being singletons, with the ten largest covering around 62%. This clonotype came up many times. Its antigen is unidentified. This clonotype was obtained from a donor aged 40 or over with multiple myeloma. The sample was a population of CD138-negative cells sorted from bone marrow. The gene calls are TRBV4-1 and TRBJ1-5; TRBD1 aligns across 7 bases. CDR3 nucleotide sequence: TGCGCCAGCAGCCAAGAGGGAGGGGGCTACCAGCCCCAGCATTTT. This encodes CASSQEGGGYQPQHF.